Listed here is a single T cell receptor beta chain. Its antigen remains unidentified. TCRdb keeps only in-frame clones here, not all; method: immunoSEQ multiplex PCR. The data show around 130,000 clones, with around 89% seen just once and around 9.5% held by the top ten. The CDR3 is 13 amino acids. From germline, CDR1 is LNHDA and CDR2 SQIVND (reference sequence). V dropped 8 bases and J dropped 2 bases, with 12 bases sitting between them. This entry belongs to a study of T cell responses to AZD1222 COVID-19 vaccine. Study-wide results and limits: Females made up more of the donors, who were largely white British, and clonal diversity may have come out too low. After two AZD1222 doses, spike-specific TCR breadth and depth rose versus day 0.

The material was peripheral blood, obtained 28 days after the second AZD1222 dose. The chain has TRBV19 and TRBJ1-1, with a tentative D call TRBD1 (6 bases). The receptor was derived from an adult who received the AZD1222 COVID-19 vaccine. The CDR3 bases are TGTGCCAGTTGCTGGACAGCCAACACTGAAGCTTTCTTT. Its translation: CASCWTANTEAFF.